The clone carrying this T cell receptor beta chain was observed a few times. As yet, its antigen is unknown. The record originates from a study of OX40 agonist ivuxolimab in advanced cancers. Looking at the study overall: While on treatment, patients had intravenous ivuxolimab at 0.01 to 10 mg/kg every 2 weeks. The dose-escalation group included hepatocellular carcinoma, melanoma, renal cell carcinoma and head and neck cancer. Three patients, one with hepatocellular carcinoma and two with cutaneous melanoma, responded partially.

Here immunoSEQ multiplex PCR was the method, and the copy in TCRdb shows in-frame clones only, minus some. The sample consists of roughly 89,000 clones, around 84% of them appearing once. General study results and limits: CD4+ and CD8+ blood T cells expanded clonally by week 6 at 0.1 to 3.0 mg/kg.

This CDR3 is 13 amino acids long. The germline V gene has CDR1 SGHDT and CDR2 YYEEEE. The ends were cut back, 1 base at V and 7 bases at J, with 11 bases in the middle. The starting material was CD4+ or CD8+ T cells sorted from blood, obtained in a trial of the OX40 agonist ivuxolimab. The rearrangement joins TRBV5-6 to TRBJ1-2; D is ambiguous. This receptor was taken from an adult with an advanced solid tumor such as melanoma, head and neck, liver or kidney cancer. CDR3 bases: TGTGCCAGCAGCTTGATGGGTTTTACTGGCTACACCTTC. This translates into CASSLMGFTGYTF.